The rows below give T cell receptor beta chains drawn from one sample of a study of sequential checkpoint blockade in melanoma. Sequencing was performed with immunoSEQ multiplex PCR; in TCRdb, only in-frame clones are kept and a portion is missing. The data contain tens of thousands of clones, about nine tenths of them seen just once; the ten biggest clones take up approximately 12%. The material was CD8+ T cells sorted from blood (inferred from file names), obtained from a patient given nivolumab and ipilimumab in sequence. The receptors originated from a human donor with melanoma. Both conserved end residues are part of each CDR3. The order of the fields is D gene, clone size, V gene, J gene, CDR3 DNA, CDR3 protein. A D gene is named only where the DNA matches it firmly. Expanded clones get a size class; other rows say once, few or many, or leave the size out.

D gene: TRBD2
clone size: NA
V gene: TRBV5-6
J gene: TRBJ2-1
CDR3 DNA: TGTGCCAGCAGCTTGGTTAGCGGGAACAATGAGCAGTTCTTC
CDR3 protein: CASSLVSGNNEQFF

D gene: NA
clone size: NA
V gene: TRBV7-9
J gene: TRBJ1-5
CDR3 DNA: TGTGCCAGCAGCTTCGGGGGACAGCCCCAGCATTTT
CDR3 protein: CASSFGGQPQHF

D gene: NA
clone size: NA
V gene: TRBV27
J gene: TRBJ2-1
CDR3 DNA: TGTGCCAGCAGTTTAGCGGGAAGCTCCTACAATGAGCAGTTCTTC
CDR3 protein: CASSLAGSSYNEQFF

D gene: NA
clone size: once
V gene: TRBV29-1
J gene: TRBJ1-3
CDR3 DNA: TGCAGCGTTGAAGATCAGGGCTCTGGAAACACCATATATTTT
CDR3 protein: CSVEDQGSGNTIYF

D gene: NA
clone size: NA
V gene: TRBV6-5
J gene: TRBJ2-3
CDR3 DNA: TGTGCCAGCAGCCGACGGGGGGCCACAGATACGCAGTATTTT
CDR3 protein: CASSRRGATDTQYF

D gene: TRBD2
clone size: NA
V gene: TRBV19
J gene: TRBJ2-7
CDR3 DNA: TGTGCCAGTAGTATAATGGCGGGAGGAGGATCCTACGAGCAGTACTTC
CDR3 protein: CASSIMAGGGSYEQYF

D gene: TRBD1
clone size: NA
V gene: TRBV4-3
J gene: TRBJ1-4
CDR3 DNA: TGCGCCAGCAGCCAAGATTGGCAGGGGGAAGAAAAACTGTTTTTT
CDR3 protein: CASSQDWQGEEKLFF

D gene: NA
clone size: NA
V gene: TRBV5-6
J gene: TRBJ2-1
CDR3 DNA: TGTGCCAGCAGCTTTACGGACTCATACAATGAGCAGTTCTTC
CDR3 protein: CASSFTDSYNEQFF

D gene: NA
clone size: NA
V gene: TRBV29-1
J gene: TRBJ2-2
CDR3 DNA: TGCAGCGTTACGGGGTGGGGCGGGGAGCTGTTTTTT
CDR3 protein: CSVTGWGGELFF

D gene: NA
clone size: NA
V gene: TRBV27
J gene: TRBJ2-3
CDR3 DNA: TGTGCCAGCAGTTTCCAACCTAAAATCGCAGATACGCAGTATTTT
CDR3 protein: CASSFQPKIADTQYF

D gene: TRBD1
clone size: NA
V gene: TRBV13
J gene: TRBJ1-1
CDR3 DNA: TGTGCCAGCAGCTTAGAGGGACAGGGGTATACTGAAGCTTTCTTT
CDR3 protein: CASSLEGQGYTEAFF

D gene: NA
clone size: NA
V gene: TRBV18
J gene: TRBJ1-2
CDR3 DNA: TGTGCCAGCTCACCGTCAAATAACTATGGCTACACCTTC
CDR3 protein: CASSPSNNYGYTF

D gene: NA
clone size: NA
V gene: TRBV13
J gene: TRBJ2-1
CDR3 DNA: TGTGCCAGCAGCTTAGAGGTGACAGCGCGCTCCTACAATGAGCAGTTCTTC
CDR3 protein: CASSLEVTARSYNEQFF

D gene: NA
clone size: NA
V gene: TRBV10-1
J gene: TRBJ2-2
CDR3 DNA: TGCGCCAGCAGAGAAGCAGGGGCCGGGGAGCTGTTTTTT
CDR3 protein: CASREAGAGELFF

D gene: NA
clone size: NA
V gene: TRBV13
J gene: TRBJ1-5
CDR3 DNA: TGTGCCAGCAGCTTAGGCAGAGGTGATAGCAATCAGCCCCAGCATTTT
CDR3 protein: CASSLGRGDSNQPQHF

D gene: NA
clone size: NA
V gene: TRBV4-1
J gene: TRBJ1-5
CDR3 DNA: TGCGCCAGCAGCCCATTAGGAGGTCAGCCCCAGCATTTT
CDR3 protein: CASSPLGGQPQHF

D gene: NA
clone size: few
V gene: TRBV4-3
J gene: TRBJ2-6
CDR3 DNA: TGCGCCAGCAGCCAAGACCCCGCCTTCAGGGGTCCGGGATCTGGGGCCAACGTCCTGACTTTC
CDR3 protein: CASSQDPAFRGPGSGANVLTF

D gene: NA
clone size: NA
V gene: TRBV10-2
J gene: TRBJ1-1
CDR3 DNA: TGCGCCAGCAGGACAGGAGTGAACACTGAAGCTTTCTTT
CDR3 protein: CASRTGVNTEAFF

D gene: TRBD2
clone size: NA
V gene: TRBV13
J gene: TRBJ2-7
CDR3 DNA: TGTGCCAGCAGCTTAGGCCGCAGCGGGAGCTCCTACGAGCAGTACTTC
CDR3 protein: CASSLGRSGSSYEQYF

D gene: TRBD1
clone size: NA
V gene: TRBV6-5
J gene: TRBJ2-1
CDR3 DNA: TGTGCCAGCAGTCGACAGGGGGGCAATGAGCAGTTCTTC
CDR3 protein: CASSRQGGNEQFF

D gene: NA
clone size: NA
V gene: TRBV15
J gene: TRBJ1-1
CDR3 DNA: TGTGCCACCAGCATTGGGGGCGGTGGGACTGAAGCTTTCTTT
CDR3 protein: CATSIGGGGTEAFF

D gene: NA
clone size: NA
V gene: TRBV4-3
J gene: TRBJ2-1
CDR3 DNA: TGCGCCAGCAGCCAGGGCCTCGGGACACAACTCCGGAATGAGCAGTTCTTC
CDR3 protein: CASSQGLGTQLRNEQFF

D gene: TRBD2
clone size: once
V gene: TRBV29-1
J gene: TRBJ2-2
CDR3 DNA: TGCAGCGCCGGGGGGGGCGGGGAGCTGTTTTTT
CDR3 protein: CSAGGGGELFF

D gene: TRBD1
clone size: NA
V gene: TRBV29-1
J gene: TRBJ1-5
CDR3 DNA: TGCAGCGTTGTACGGGGACAGTCTAGCAATCAGCCCCAGCATTTT
CDR3 protein: CSVVRGQSSNQPQHF

D gene: NA
clone size: few
V gene: TRBV10-3
J gene: TRBJ2-3
CDR3 DNA: TGTGCCATCAGTGAGTCACTAGGCGTCACAGATACGCAGTATTTT
CDR3 protein: CAISESLGVTDTQYF

D gene: NA
clone size: NA
V gene: TRBV13
J gene: TRBJ1-1
CDR3 DNA: TGTGCCAGCAGCTTGGTCCTTATGGCGGGGGGGCCGCTCTTT
CDR3 protein: CASSLVLMAGGPLF

D gene: TRBD1
clone size: NA
V gene: TRBV27
J gene: TRBJ1-5
CDR3 DNA: TGTGCCAGCAGTCCGCTGACAGGGGGATCCAATCAGCCCCAGCATTTT
CDR3 protein: CASSPLTGGSNQPQHF

D gene: NA
clone size: NA
V gene: TRBV7-9
J gene: TRBJ1-1
CDR3 DNA: TGTGCCAGCAGCGGCGGTCCCATTGGGGCTTTCTTT
CDR3 protein: CASSGGPIGAFF

D gene: TRBD2
clone size: NA
V gene: TRBV27
J gene: TRBJ2-1
CDR3 DNA: TGTGCCAGCAGTCCCGGGACTAGTTACAATGAGCAGTTCTTC
CDR3 protein: CASSPGTSYNEQFF

D gene: NA
clone size: NA
V gene: TRBV6-4
J gene: TRBJ2-2
CDR3 DNA: TGTGCCAGCAGTGACAAGCCCGGGGAGCTGTTTTTT
CDR3 protein: CASSDKPGELFF

D gene: NA
clone size: NA
V gene: TRBV4-1
J gene: TRBJ1-5
CDR3 DNA: TGCGCCAGCAGCCAAGGAGTTAATCAGCCCCAGCATTTT
CDR3 protein: CASSQGVNQPQHF

D gene: NA
clone size: NA
V gene: TRBV7-3
J gene: TRBJ1-2
CDR3 DNA: TGTGCCAGCAGCTTAGTGCCAGGGTGGGAATATGGCTACACCTTC
CDR3 protein: CASSLVPGWEYGYTF

D gene: NA
clone size: NA
V gene: TRBV6-6
J gene: TRBJ1-5
CDR3 DNA: TGTGCCAGCAGCCCCCGACCCGGGGGCAATCAGCCCCAGCATTTT
CDR3 protein: CASSPRPGGNQPQHF

D gene: NA
clone size: once
V gene: TRBV4-3
J gene: TRBJ2-1
CDR3 DNA: TGCGCCAGCAGCCAAGATTGGGGGACTCGACACAATGAGCAGTTCTTC
CDR3 protein: CASSQDWGTRHNEQFF

D gene: TRBD2
clone size: NA
V gene: TRBV27
J gene: TRBJ2-3
CDR3 DNA: TGTGCCAGCAGTTCCCCGACTAGCGGGAGTGGCACAGATACGCAGTATTTT
CDR3 protein: CASSSPTSGSGTDTQYF

D gene: TRBD2
clone size: NA
V gene: TRBV27
J gene: TRBJ2-2
CDR3 DNA: TGTGCCAGCAGTTCCCTAGCGGGGCTAACCTCCGGGGAGCTGTTTTTT
CDR3 protein: CASSSLAGLTSGELFF

D gene: NA
clone size: NA
V gene: TRBV7-9
J gene: TRBJ2-7
CDR3 DNA: TGTGCCAGCAGCTTATTAGCGGAGACTCAATACGAGCAGTACTTC
CDR3 protein: CASSLLAETQYEQYF

D gene: TRBD1
clone size: NA
V gene: TRBV7-6
J gene: TRBJ2-1
CDR3 DNA: TGTGCCAGCAGCCGTGGACAGGGGGTGAATGAGCAGTTCTTC
CDR3 protein: CASSRGQGVNEQFF

D gene: TRBD1
clone size: medium-sized
V gene: TRBV10-1
J gene: TRBJ2-2
CDR3 DNA: TGCGCCAGCAGGGCCGGGACAGAGACCGGGGAGCTGTTTTTT
CDR3 protein: CASRAGTETGELFF

D gene: NA
clone size: NA
V gene: TRBV9
J gene: TRBJ1-4
CDR3 DNA: TGTGCCAGCAGCGACGGAGGAGGAGGACGGGAAAAACTGTTTTTT
CDR3 protein: CASSDGGGGREKLFF

D gene: NA
clone size: NA
V gene: TRBV30
J gene: TRBJ2-7
CDR3 DNA: TGTGCCTGGAAAGGGGTCAAGGGCCCCTACGAGCAGTACTTC
CDR3 protein: CAWKGVKGPYEQYF

D gene: TRBD1
clone size: NA
V gene: TRBV6-5
J gene: TRBJ2-7
CDR3 DNA: TGTGCCAGCAGTTACTACAGGGGCTACGAGCAGTACTTC
CDR3 protein: CASSYYRGYEQYF

D gene: NA
clone size: NA
V gene: TRBV4-2
J gene: TRBJ2-3
CDR3 DNA: TGTGCCAGCAACCTAGGGACAACAGATACGCAGTATTTT
CDR3 protein: CASNLGTTDTQYF

D gene: NA
clone size: NA
V gene: TRBV19
J gene: TRBJ2-7
CDR3 DNA: TGTGCCAGTAGTGGACGACTAGTGAGCTCCTACGAGCAGTACTTC
CDR3 protein: CASSGRLVSSYEQYF

D gene: TRBD2
clone size: NA
V gene: TRBV7-9
J gene: TRBJ2-1
CDR3 DNA: TGTGCCAGCAGCTTAGAATCCAGCGGGAGATCCTACAATGAGCAGTTCTTC
CDR3 protein: CASSLESSGRSYNEQFF

D gene: TRBD2
clone size: NA
V gene: TRBV7-2
J gene: TRBJ2-5
CDR3 DNA: TGTGCCAGCAGCTTAGGATGGGTAGCGGGAAGTAAAGAGACCCAGTACTTC
CDR3 protein: CASSLGWVAGSKETQYF

D gene: NA
clone size: few
V gene: TRBV5-6
J gene: TRBJ1-5
CDR3 DNA: TGTGCCAGCAGCTTAGGGCAGGAGGAGGAGGATCAGCCCCAGCATTTT
CDR3 protein: CASSLGQEEEDQPQHF

D gene: NA
clone size: NA
V gene: TRBV27
J gene: TRBJ2-5
CDR3 DNA: TGTGCCAGCAGATCCGGGACTTTTTTGGAGCAGTACTTC
CDR3 protein: CASRSGTFLEQYF

D gene: TRBD1
clone size: few
V gene: TRBV5-4
J gene: TRBJ1-3
CDR3 DNA: TGTGCCAGCAGCTTCCAGGGGGGTGGAAACACCATATATTTT
CDR3 protein: CASSFQGGGNTIYF

D gene: NA
clone size: NA
V gene: TRBV5-6
J gene: TRBJ2-1
CDR3 DNA: TGTGCCAGCAGCTTGGCGGAGGGAAATGAGCAGTTCTTC
CDR3 protein: CASSLAEGNEQFF

D gene: TRBD1
clone size: NA
V gene: TRBV14
J gene: TRBJ2-7
CDR3 DNA: TGTGCCAGCAGCCAAGGATGGGACAGTGGCTACGAGCAGTACTTC
CDR3 protein: CASSQGWDSGYEQYF

D gene: NA
clone size: once
V gene: TRBV10-2
J gene: TRBJ1-1
CDR3 DNA: TGCGCCAGCAGTGAGTTCCGCAGAATGAACACTGAAGCTTTCTTT
CDR3 protein: CASSEFRRMNTEAFF

D gene: NA
clone size: NA
V gene: TRBV7-9
J gene: TRBJ2-3
CDR3 DNA: TGTGCCAGCAGCTTATGGGGGGAAGCCAGCACAGATACGCAGTATTTT
CDR3 protein: CASSLWGEASTDTQYF